This is a list of T cell receptor beta chains from one sample in a study of control samples from healthy donors and cancer patients. Sequenced by immunoSEQ multiplex PCR; TCRdb stores in-frame clones only, minus some. This table holds some 87,000 clones, more than 65% found once. Sequences were obtained from PBMCs. The receptors were gathered from a man in his 60s with head and neck cancer. Each CDR3 is given without its conserved first and last residue.

j_call v_call cdr3_aa
TRBJ1-4 TRBV4-1 ASSQDGTGGEKLF
TRBJ2-7 TRBV6-1 ASSAPSGLAGGEQY
TRBJ2-1 TRBV9 ASSVRTSGTYNEQF
TRBJ1-1 TRBV5-1 ASSSWDTLNTEAF
TRBJ2-7 TRBV27 ASSYLAGGPYEQY
TRBJ2-5 TRBV9 ASSVSLGETQY
TRBJ2-2 TRBV10-2 ASSDLMRIPIGGTGELF
TRBJ1-6 TRBV4-2 ASSPEIGAPNSPLH
TRBJ2-5 TRBV9 ASSVGAGEGETQY
TRBJ2-2 TRBV2 ASSRDFMSSRELF
TRBJ1-2 TRBV7-9 ASSIQSLIGYT
TRBJ2-7 TRBV6-6 ASSSSGTGLEQY
TRBJ2-7 TRBV6-2/TRBV6-3 ASSQRSWQY
TRBJ2-6 TRBV2 AATGQGKSGANVLT
TRBJ2-5 TRBV2 ASIPDRAAGEQY
TRBJ2-1 TRBV19 ASSIGNEQF
TRBJ2-1 TRBV6-5 ASQPRGYNEQF
TRBJ1-5 TRBV12-2 ASRPDRGGQPQH
TRBJ2-5 TRBV15 ATSRDMGETQY
TRBJ2-1 TRBV19 ASSPNFGAASYNEQF
TRBJ2-5 TRBV7-9 ASSVDRWETQY
TRBJ1-6 TRBV7-2 ASSFGRGMVLH
TRBJ2-1 TRBV19 ASGIAPGQGNNEQF
TRBJ2-7 TRBV18 ASSPLFVYEQY
TRBJ2-3 TRBV6-5 ASTAGGSLDTQY
TRBJ1-1 TRBV6-1 ASSESDVTEAF
TRBJ1-1 TRBV30 AWMAQGGSRAF
TRBJ2-7 TRBV3-1/TRBV3-2 ASSDTGTGLGEQY
TRBJ1-2 TRBV11-2 ASSPNTQGYGYT
TRBJ1-3 TRBV18 ASSSDSSGNTIY
TRBJ2-7 TRBV13 ASTWGTSGNYEQY
TRBJ2-7 TRBV28 ASSLTPYEQY
TRBJ2-3 TRBV19 ASSRQGRGDTQY
TRBJ1-5 TRBV6-6 ASSYGGSNQPQH
TRBJ1-3 TRBV28 ASSSAGVFGGNTIY
TRBJ1-3 TRBV5-1 ASSFLGSSGNTIY
TRBJ1-5 TRBV4-1 ASSRIKTSAQPQH
TRBJ2-7 TRBV3-1/TRBV3-2 ASSQRQGSLYEQY
TRBJ2-3 TRBV2 ASRRLAGGGGTDTQY
TRBJ2-3 TRBV7-9 ASSLGQHGTDTQY
TRBJ1-2 TRBV29-1 SVVMGDSGWNGYT
TRBJ2-1 TRBV11-3 ASSLEQAGTQNPNEQF
TRBJ1-3 TRBV5-6 ASSASTGSRNTIY
TRBJ1-6 TRBV2 ASIFRTSSYNSPLH
TRBJ1-5 TRBV7-9 ASSSTGDNQPQH
TRBJ1-1 TRBV2 ASSIGQQHTEAF
TRBJ2-5 TRBV6-1 ASSEGNGSGETQY
TRBJ2-7 TRBV2 ASSEYAVEQY